This T cell receptor (beta chain) was identified during a study of T cells after yellow fever vaccination. The ends were cut back, 1 base at V and 0 bases at J, with 23 bases in the middle. This CDR3 has 21 residues. Germline CDR1 reads SGHRS; CDR2 reads YFSETQ. General observations from the study: Contaminants from the bulk population, in the form of abundant clonotypes, could be found in FACS-sorted repertoires.

Worth noting for this clonotype: Its matching antigen is unknown.

Synthesis of TCR cDNA relied on 5'RACE template switching, which attached a universal primer site and UMIs. TCRdb independently ran MiXCR on the 5' RACE reads; one entry per CDR3 protein. The sample gives 620,000 or so distinct CDR3 sequences, about a sixth of which show up once; 15% to 20% is in the top ten. This specimen was PBMCs, taken more than 4 days after the first yellow fever vaccination. V gene TRBV5-1 combines with J gene TRBJ2-6, with D possibly TRBD2 on 6 matching bases. The TCR comes from a man in his late teens or twenties who received the YFV17D yellow fever vaccine. As DNA, the CDR3 is TGCGCCAGCAGCTTGCGTCAGGAGGTGGGAGGACTACCCTCTGGGGCCAACGTCCTGACTTTC. As protein: CASSLRQEVGGLPSGANVLTF.